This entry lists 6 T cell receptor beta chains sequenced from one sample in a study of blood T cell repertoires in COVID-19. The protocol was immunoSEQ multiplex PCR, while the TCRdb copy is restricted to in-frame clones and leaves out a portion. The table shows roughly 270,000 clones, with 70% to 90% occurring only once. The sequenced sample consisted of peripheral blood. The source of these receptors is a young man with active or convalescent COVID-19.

CDR3 sequence: CASSARQGPGGYTF. CDR3 nucleotide sequence: TGTGCCAGCAGCGCCCGACAGGGTCCTGGGGGCTACACCTTC. This chain links TRBV5-4 with TRBJ1-2; 7 bases align to TRBD1. V gave up 4 bases and J gave up 8 bases; unmatched junction bases: 11. Germline lookup yields CDR1 SGHNT and CDR2 YYREEE (reference sequence). The CDR3 totals 14 residues.

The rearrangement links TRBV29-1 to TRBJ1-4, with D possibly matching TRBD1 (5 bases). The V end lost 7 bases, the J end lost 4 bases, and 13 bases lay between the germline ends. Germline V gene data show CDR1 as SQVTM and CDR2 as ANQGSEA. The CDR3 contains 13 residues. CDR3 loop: CSAQDTGNEKLFF. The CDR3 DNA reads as TGCAGCGCCCAGGACACGGGTAATGAAAAACTGTTTTTT.

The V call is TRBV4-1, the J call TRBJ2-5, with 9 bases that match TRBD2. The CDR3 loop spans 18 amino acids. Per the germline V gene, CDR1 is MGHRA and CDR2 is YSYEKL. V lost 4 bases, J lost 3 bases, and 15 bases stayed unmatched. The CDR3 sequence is CASSRAELAGRSKETQYF. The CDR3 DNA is TGCGCCAGCAGCCGGGCGGAGCTAGCGGGGCGGTCGAAAGAGACCCAGTACTTC.

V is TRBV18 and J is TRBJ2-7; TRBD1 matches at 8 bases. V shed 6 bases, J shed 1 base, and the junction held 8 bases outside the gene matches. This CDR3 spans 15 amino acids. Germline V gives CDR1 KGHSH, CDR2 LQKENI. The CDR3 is CASSSTGDLSYEQYF. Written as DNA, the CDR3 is TGTGCCAGCTCCTCGACAGGGGATTTATCCTACGAGCAGTACTTC.

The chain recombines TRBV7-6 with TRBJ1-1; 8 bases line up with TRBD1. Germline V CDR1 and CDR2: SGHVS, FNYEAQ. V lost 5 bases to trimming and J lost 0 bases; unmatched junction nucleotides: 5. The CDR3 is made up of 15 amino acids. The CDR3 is CASSPGQGMNTEAFF. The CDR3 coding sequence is TGTGCCAGCAGCCCTGGACAGGGAATGAACACTGAAGCTTTCTTT. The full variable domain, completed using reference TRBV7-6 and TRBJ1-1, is GAGVSQSPRYKVTKRGQDVALRCDPISGHVSLYWYRQALGQGPEFLTYFNYEAQQDKSGLPNDRFSAERPEGSISTLTIQRTEQRDSAMYRCASSPGQGMNTEAFFGQGTRLTVV.

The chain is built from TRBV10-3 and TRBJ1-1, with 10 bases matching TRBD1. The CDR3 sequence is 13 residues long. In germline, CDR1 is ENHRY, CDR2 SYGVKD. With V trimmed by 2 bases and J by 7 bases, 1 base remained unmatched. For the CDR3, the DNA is TGTGCCATCAGTGAGGGACAGGGGGTTGAAGCTTTCTTT. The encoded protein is CAISEGQGVEAFF.